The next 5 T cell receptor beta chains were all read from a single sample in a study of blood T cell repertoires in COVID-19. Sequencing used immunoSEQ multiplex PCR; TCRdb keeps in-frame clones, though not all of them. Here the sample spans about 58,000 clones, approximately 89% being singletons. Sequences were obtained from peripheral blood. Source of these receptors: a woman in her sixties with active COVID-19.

CDR3 sequence reads: CASTSGGPSYNEQFF. Written as DNA, the CDR3 is TGCGCCAGCACTAGCGGGGGACCCTCCTACAATGAGCAGTTCTTC. The rearrangement joins TRBV10-2 to TRBJ2-1; TRBD2 aligns across 10 bases. CDR3 length: 15 amino acids. V was pared by 7 bases and J by 0 bases, with 3 bases of the junction left unmatched. Germline V lookup: CDR1 WSHSY, CDR2 SAAADI.

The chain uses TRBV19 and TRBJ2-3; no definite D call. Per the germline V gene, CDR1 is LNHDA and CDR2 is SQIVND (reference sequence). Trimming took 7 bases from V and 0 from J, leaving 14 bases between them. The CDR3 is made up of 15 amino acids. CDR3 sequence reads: CASTQMQSSTDTQYF. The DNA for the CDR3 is TGTGCCAGTACACAGATGCAATCTAGCACAGATACGCAGTATTTT.

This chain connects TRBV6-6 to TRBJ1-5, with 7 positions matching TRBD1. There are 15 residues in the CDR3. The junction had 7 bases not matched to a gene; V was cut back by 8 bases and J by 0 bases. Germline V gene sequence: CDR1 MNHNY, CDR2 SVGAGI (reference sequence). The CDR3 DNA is TGTGCCAGCGCCCTGGGACAGAGTAGCAATCAGCCCCAGCATTTT. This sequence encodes CASALGQSSNQPQHF.

This CDR3 is CASRGLAGGMYEQYF. The DNA of the CDR3 is TGTGCCAGCCGGGGACTAGCGGGGGGGATGTACGAGCAGTACTTC. V usage is TRBV6-5 and J usage is TRBJ2-7; 16 bases map to TRBD2. J lost 4 bases, V lost 8 bases, and 5 bases had no gene match. CDR1 is MNHEY and CDR2 is SVGAGI in the germline V gene. The CDR3 runs to 15 residues.

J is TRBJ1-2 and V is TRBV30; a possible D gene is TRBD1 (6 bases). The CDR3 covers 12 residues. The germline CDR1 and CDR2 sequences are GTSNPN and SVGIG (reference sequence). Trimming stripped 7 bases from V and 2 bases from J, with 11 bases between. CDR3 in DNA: TGTGCCTCTTACAGGGTAAACTATGGCTACACCTTC. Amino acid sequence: CASYRVNYGYTF.